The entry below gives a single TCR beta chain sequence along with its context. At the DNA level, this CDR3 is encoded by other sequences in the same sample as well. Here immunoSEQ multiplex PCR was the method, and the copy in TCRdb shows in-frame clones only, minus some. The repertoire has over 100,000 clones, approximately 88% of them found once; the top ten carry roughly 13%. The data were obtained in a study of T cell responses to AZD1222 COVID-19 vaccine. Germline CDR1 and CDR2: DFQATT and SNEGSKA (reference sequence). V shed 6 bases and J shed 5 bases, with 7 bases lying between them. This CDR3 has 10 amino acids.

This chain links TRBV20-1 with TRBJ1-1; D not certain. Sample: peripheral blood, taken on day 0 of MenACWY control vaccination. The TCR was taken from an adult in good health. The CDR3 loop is CSAGGTEAFF. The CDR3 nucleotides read TGCAGTGCCGGAGGTACTGAAGCTTTCTTT.